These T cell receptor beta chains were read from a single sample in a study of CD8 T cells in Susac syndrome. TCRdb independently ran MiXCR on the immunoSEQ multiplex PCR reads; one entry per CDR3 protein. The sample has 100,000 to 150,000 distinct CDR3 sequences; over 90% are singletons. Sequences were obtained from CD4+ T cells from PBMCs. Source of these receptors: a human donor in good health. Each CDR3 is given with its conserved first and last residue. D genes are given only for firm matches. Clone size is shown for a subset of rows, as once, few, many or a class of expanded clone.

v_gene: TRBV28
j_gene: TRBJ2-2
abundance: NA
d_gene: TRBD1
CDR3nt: TGTGCCAGCACCAAATTGGACAGGACCGGGGAGCTGTTTTTT
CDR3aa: CASTKLDRTGELFF

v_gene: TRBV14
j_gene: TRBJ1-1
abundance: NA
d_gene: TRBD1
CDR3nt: TGTGCCAGCAGCCAAGCAGGGACAGGGGTTGACACTGAAGCTTTCTTT
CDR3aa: CASSQAGTGVDTEAFF

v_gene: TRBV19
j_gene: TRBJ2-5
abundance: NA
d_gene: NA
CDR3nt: TGTGCCAGCCGACAGGGAGGGGAGACCCAGTACTTC
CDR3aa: CASRQGGETQYF

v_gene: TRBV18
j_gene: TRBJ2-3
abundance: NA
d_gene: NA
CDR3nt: TGTGCCAGCTCACCGGCCCTGGATACGCAGTATTTT
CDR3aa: CASSPALDTQYF

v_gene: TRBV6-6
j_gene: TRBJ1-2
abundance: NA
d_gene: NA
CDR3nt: TGTGCCAGCAACCGACGGGGCGGGGGCTATGGCTACACCTTC
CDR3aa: CASNRRGGGYGYTF

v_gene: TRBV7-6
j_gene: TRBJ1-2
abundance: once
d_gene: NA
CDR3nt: TGTGCCAGCAGCCAGACATCGAACTATGGCTACACCTTC
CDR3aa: CASSQTSNYGYTF

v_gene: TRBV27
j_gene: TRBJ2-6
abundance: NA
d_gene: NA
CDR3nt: TGTGCCAGCAGTTCCCGTAGTGGGGCCAACGTCCTGACTTTC
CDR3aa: CASSSRSGANVLTF

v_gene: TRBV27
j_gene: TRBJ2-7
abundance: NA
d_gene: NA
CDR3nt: TGTGCCAATCCCATACCTTCTCACGAGCAGTACTTC
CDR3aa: CANPIPSHEQYF

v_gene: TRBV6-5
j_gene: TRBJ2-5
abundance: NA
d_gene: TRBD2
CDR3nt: TGTGCCACCCGAATAGCGGGAGCAGAGACCCAGTACTTC
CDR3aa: CATRIAGAETQYF

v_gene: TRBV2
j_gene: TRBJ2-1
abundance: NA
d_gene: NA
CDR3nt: TGTGCCAGCAGTGAAGACCAGGGAGGATACAATGAGCAGTTCTTC
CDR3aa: CASSEDQGGYNEQFF

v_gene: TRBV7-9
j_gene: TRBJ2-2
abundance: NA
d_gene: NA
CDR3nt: TGTGCCAGCAGCCCTCTACCCCACCAGCACAACACCGGGGAGCTGTTTTTT
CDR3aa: CASSPLPHQHNTGELFF

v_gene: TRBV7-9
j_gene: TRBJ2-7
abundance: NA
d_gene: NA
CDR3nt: TGTGCCAGCAGCGCCCGTCGGGGAAGGGGTTACGAGCAGTACTTC
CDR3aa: CASSARRGRGYEQYF

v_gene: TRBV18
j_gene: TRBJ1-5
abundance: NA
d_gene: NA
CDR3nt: TGTGCCAGCTCTGACCATTCCAATCAGCCCCAGCATTTT
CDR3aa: CASSDHSNQPQHF

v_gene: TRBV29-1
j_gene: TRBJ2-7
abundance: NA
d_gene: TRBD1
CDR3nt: TGCAGCGTTGAATTGGACAGGGGGTACGAGCAGTACTTC
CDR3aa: CSVELDRGYEQYF

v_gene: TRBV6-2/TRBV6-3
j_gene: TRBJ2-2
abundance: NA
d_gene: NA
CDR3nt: TGTGCCAGCAGTTCCTGGGGGAGATACACCGGGGAGCTGTTTTTT
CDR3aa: CASSSWGRYTGELFF

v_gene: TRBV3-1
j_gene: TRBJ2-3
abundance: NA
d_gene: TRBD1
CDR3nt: TGTGCCAGCAGCTCAGGGGGCTCGGATACGCAGTATTTT
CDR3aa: CASSSGGSDTQYF

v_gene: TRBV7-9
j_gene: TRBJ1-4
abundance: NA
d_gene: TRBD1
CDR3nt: TGTGCCAGCAGCTTCCCGGGACAGGGGTATGAAAAACTGTTTTTT
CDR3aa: CASSFPGQGYEKLFF

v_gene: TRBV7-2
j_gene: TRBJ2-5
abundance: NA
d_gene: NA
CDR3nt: TGTGCCAGCAGGATAGGGGTCCAAGAGACCCAGTACTTC
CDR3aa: CASRIGVQETQYF

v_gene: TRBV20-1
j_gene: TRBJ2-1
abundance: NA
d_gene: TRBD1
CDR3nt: TGCAGTGCTAGAGGCCGGGACAGACCCAATGAGCAGTTCTTC
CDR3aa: CSARGRDRPNEQFF

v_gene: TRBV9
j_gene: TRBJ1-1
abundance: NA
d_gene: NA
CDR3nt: TGTGCCAGCAGCTCACTACGGGGGAACACTGAAGCTTTCTTT
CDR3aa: CASSSLRGNTEAFF